One and the same sample provided the 4 T cell receptor beta chains below, sequenced in a study of molecular identifiers for immune sequencing clone quantification. Using its own MiXCR run on the PCR reads, TCRdb lists one record per CDR3 protein. The sample contains approximately 590,000 distinct CDR3 sequences, roughly 27% of which appear only once. Sequencing input: naive CD8+ T cells from blood, with Jurkat cell RNA spiked in. Subset in this sample: FACS-sorted CD8+CD4-CCR7+CD45RA+ naive T cells. The receptors stem from a human donor in good health. Some libraries in this study had Jurkat cell RNA spiked in.

A word on this clonotype: A much larger clone lies a single base off, so this may be a read error. V and J are TRBV4-3 and TRBJ2-5, with D hard to call. CDR3 length equals 14 residues. In germline, CDR1 is LGHNA, CDR2 YSLEER. The CDR3 reads CAGSQDHPRETQYF. CDR3 nucleotides: TGCGCCGGCAGCCAAGACCACCCACGGGAGACCCAGTACTTC.

On this clonotype itself: This clone may be a read error of a much larger clone one base away. V gene TRBV4-1 combines with J gene TRBJ1-5; 7 positions match TRBD1. Germline CDR1 reads MGHRA; CDR2 reads YSYEKL. CDR3 length equals 16 residues. CDR3 sequence: CARSQAPQGVNQPQHF. The CDR3 nucleotides read TGCGCCCGCAGCCAAGCGCCCCAGGGGGTCAATCAGCCCCAGCATTTT.

This clonotype came up a few times. DNA of the CDR3: TGTGCCAGCAGCATGAATGACAGGGAGGATGGCTACACCTTC. Translated, it gives CASSMNDREDGYTF. V is TRBV6-5 and J is TRBJ1-2; 7 nucleotides line up with TRBD1. V was clipped by 6 bases and J by 6 bases; unmatched bases: 10. This CDR3 has 14 residues. Germline loops: CDR1 MNHEY, CDR2 SVGAGI.

This clonotype was seen repeatedly, ten times or more. The chain recombines TRBV20-1 with TRBJ2-7; TRBD1 is a possible D gene (6 bases). Per the germline V gene, CDR1 is DFQATT and CDR2 is SNEGSKA (reference sequence). CDR3 length: 14 residues. V gave up 2 bases and J gave up 2 bases, with 13 bases separating them. CDR3 nucleotide sequence: TGCAGTGCTAGATCGGTGGCAGGGGCCTACGAGCAGTACTTC. Amino acid sequence: CSARSVAGAYEQYF.